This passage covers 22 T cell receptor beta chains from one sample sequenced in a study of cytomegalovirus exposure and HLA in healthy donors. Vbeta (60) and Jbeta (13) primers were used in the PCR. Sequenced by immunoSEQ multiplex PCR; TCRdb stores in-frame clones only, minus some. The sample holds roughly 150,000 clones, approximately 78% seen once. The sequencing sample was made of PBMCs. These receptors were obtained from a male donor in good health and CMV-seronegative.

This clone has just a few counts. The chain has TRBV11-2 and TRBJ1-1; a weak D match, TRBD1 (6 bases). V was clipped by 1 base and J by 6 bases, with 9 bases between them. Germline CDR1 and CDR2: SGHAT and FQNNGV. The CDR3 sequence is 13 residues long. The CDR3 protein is CASSLGQVSEAFF. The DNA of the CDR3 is TGTGCCAGCAGCTTAGGACAGGTGTCTGAAGCTTTCTTT.

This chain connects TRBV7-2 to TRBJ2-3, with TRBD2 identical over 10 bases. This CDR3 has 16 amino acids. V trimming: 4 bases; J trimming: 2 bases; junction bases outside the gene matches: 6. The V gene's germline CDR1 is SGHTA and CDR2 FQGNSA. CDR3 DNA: TGTGCCAGCAGCTCCCTTGGGACTAGCGTCACAGATACGCAGTATTTT. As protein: CASSSLGTSVTDTQYF.

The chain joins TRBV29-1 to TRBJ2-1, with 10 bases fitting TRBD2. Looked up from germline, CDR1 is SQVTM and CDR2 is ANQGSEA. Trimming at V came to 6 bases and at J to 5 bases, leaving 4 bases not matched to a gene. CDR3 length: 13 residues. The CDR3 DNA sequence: TGCAGCGTCTGGACTAGCGGTGACAATGAGCAGTTCTTC. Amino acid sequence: CSVWTSGDNEQFF.

The CDR3: CAMQGTSGPTGELFF. The CDR3 bases are TGTGCCATGCAAGGGACTAGCGGGCCGACCGGGGAGCTGTTTTTT. V is TRBV6-5 and J is TRBJ2-2; 12 positions agree with TRBD2. In germline, CDR1 is MNHEY, CDR2 SVGAGI. The V segment lost 10 bases and the J segment 5 bases; nucleotides outside the gene matches: 8. The length of the CDR3 is 15 residues.

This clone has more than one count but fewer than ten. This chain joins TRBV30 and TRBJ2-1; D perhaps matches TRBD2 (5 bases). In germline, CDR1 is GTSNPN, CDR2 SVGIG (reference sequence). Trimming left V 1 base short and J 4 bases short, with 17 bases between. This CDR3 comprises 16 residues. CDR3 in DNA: TGTGCCTGGAGTGGGGAAAGGAAAGGAGGTTACAATGAGCAGTTCTTC. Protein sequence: CAWSGERKGGYNEQFF.

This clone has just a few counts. The CDR3, as DNA: TGTGCCAGCAGTGGGGACAGGGTCCTCTATGGCTACACCTTC. Its protein is CASSGDRVLYGYTF. V is TRBV6-1 and J is TRBJ1-2, with 9 bases matching TRBD1. This CDR3 has 14 amino acids. J was trimmed by 4 bases and V by 4 bases; bases with no gene match: 4. Germline V CDR1 and CDR2: MNHNS, SASEGT.

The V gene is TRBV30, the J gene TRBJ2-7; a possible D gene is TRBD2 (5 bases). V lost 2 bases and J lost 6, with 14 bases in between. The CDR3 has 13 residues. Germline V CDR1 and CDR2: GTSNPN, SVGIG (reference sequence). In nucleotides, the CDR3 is TGTGCCTGGAGTCCGAGGACTCGCGGCGAGCAGTACTTC. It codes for CAWSPRTRGEQYF.

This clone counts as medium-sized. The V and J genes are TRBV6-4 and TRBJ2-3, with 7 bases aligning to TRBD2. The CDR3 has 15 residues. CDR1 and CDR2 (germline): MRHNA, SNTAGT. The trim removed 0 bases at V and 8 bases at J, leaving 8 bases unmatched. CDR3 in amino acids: CASSDSIGGGGTQYF. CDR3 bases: TGTGCCAGCAGTGACTCGATTGGCGGGGGTGGTACGCAGTATTTT.

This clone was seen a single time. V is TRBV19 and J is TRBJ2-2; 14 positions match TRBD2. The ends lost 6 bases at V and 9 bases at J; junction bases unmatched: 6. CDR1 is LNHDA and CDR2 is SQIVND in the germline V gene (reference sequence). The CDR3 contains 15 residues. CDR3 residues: CASSRLAGGNWELFF. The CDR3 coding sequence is TGTGCCAGTAGCCGACTAGCGGGAGGGAACTGGGAGCTGTTTTTT.

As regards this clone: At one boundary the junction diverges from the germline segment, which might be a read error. The CDR3 DNA reads TGTGCCAGCAGTAGGCCTAGCGGGGCCCAAGAGATCCAGTACTTC. Its translation: CASSRPSGAQEIQYF. The J gene is TRBJ2-5, the V gene TRBV2, with TRBD2 matching over 9 bases. Germline loops: CDR1 SNHLY, CDR2 FYNNEI. CDR3 size: 15 residues. Variable domain in full (rest from reference TRBV2 and TRBJ2-5): EPEVTQTPSHQVTQMGQEVILRCVPISNHLYFYWYRQILGQKVEFLVSFYNNEISEKSEIFDDQFSVERPDGSNFTLKIRSTKLEDSAMYFCASSRPSGAQEIQYFGPGTRLLVL.

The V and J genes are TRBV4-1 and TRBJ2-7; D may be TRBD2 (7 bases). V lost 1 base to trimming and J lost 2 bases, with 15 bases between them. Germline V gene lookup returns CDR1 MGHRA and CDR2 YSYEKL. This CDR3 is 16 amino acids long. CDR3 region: CASSQGGGGQPYEQYF. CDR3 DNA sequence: TGCGCCAGCAGCCAAGGCGGGGGCGGACAGCCCTACGAGCAGTACTTC.

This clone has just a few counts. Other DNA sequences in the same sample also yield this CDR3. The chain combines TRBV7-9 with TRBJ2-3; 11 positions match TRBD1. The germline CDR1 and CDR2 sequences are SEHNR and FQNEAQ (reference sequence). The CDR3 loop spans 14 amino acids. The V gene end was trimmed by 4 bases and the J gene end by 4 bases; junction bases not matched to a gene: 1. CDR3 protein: CASSSGQGADTQYF. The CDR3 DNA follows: TGTGCCAGCAGCTCGGGACAGGGGGCAGATACGCAGTATTTT.

DNA of the CDR3: TGTGCCAGCATCGGGTCAGGGTCAGAGACCCAGTACTTC. It is translated as CASIGSGSETQYF. This chain uses TRBV6-5 with TRBJ2-5, with D perhaps TRBD1 (5 bases). Germline lookup yields CDR1 MNHEY and CDR2 SVGAGI. The CDR3 has 13 residues. V dropped 7 bases and J dropped 4 bases, with 13 bases sitting between them.

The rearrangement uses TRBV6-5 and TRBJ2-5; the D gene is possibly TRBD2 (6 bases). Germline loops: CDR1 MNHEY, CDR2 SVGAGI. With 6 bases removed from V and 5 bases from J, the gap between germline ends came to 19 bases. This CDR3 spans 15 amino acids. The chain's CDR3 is CASSAPAREVETQYF. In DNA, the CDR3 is TGTGCCAGCAGCGCCCCCGCTAGGGAGGTGGAGACCCAGTACTTC.

CDR3 amino acids: CASSYRTSGRNYEQYF. The CDR3 DNA follows: TGTGCCAGCAGTTACCGGACTAGCGGGAGAAACTACGAGCAGTACTTC. V gene TRBV6-5 combines with J gene TRBJ2-7; 13 positions match TRBD2. There are 16 residues in the CDR3. The germline CDR1 and CDR2 sequences are MNHEY and SVGAGI. Trimming at V came to 2 bases and at J to 3 bases, leaving 4 bases not matched to a gene.

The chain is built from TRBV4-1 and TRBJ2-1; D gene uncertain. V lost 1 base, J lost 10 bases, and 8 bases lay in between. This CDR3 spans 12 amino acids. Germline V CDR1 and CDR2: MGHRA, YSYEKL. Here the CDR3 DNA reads TGCGCCAGCAGCCAAGGCAGATACGAGCAGTTCTTC. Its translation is CASSQGRYEQFF.

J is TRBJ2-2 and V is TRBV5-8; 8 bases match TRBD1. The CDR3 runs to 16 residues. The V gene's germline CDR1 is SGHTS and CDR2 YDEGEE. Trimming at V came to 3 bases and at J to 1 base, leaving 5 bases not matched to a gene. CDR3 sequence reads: CASSSYGTGNTGELFF. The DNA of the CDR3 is TGTGCCAGCAGCTCGTACGGGACAGGGAACACCGGGGAGCTGTTTTTT.

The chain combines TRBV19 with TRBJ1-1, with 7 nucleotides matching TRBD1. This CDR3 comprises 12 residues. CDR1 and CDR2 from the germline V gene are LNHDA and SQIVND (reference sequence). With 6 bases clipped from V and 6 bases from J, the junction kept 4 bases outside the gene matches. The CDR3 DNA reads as TGTGCCAGTAGCCGACAGGGCTCTGAAGCTTTCTTT. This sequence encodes CASSRQGSEAFF.

The CDR3 DNA follows: TGTGCCAGCAGCTTAGGGACTAGCGGATATATCACCTACAATGAGCAGTTCTTC. Protein: CASSLGTSGYITYNEQFF. V gene TRBV11-3 combines with J gene TRBJ2-1, with TRBD2 matching over 10 bases. The CDR3 spans 18 residues. Germline V gene sequence: CDR1 SGHNT, CDR2 YENEEA. V shed 1 base and J 2 bases; nucleotides not matched to a gene: 8.

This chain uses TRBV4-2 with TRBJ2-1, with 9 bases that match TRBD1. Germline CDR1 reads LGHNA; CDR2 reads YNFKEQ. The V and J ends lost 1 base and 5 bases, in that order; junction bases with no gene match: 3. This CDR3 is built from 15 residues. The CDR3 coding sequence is TGTGCCAGCAGCCAAGCAGGGACAGGGAACAATGAGCAGTTCTTC. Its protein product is CASSQAGTGNNEQFF.

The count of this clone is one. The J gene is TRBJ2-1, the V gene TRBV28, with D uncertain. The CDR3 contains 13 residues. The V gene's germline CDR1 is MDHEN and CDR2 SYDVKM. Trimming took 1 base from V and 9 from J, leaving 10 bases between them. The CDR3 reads CASSLSGLGEQFF. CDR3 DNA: TGTGCCAGCAGTTTATCAGGCCTCGGTGAGCAGTTCTTC.

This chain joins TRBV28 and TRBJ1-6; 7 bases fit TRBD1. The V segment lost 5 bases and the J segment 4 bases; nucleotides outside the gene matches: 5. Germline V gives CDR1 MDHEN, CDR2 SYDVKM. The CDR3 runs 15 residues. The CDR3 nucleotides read TGTGCCAGCAGTCCGCGGGACAGATATAATTCACCCCTCCACTTT. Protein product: CASSPRDRYNSPLHF.